Listed below are T cell receptor beta chains from one sample, sequenced in a study of shared clonotypes between healthy human individuals. Generated by immunoSEQ multiplex PCR, the TCRdb table keeps only in-frame clones and is missing some. The sample lists about 1,900,000 clones, over 85% occurring once. Input material: naive CD8+ T cells sorted from blood. These receptors came from a man between 18 and 35 years old in good health. The CDR3 runs from the conserved cysteine through the conserved F or W. The order of the fields is J gene, clone size, V gene, D gene, CDR3 protein, CDR3 DNA. A D gene is named only where the DNA matches it firmly. Clone sizes are given selectively: once, few, many, or a class where the clone is expanded.

J gene: TRBJ2-3
clone size: NA
V gene: TRBV11-1
D gene: NA
CDR3 protein: CASSLAYSPRGAITDTQYF
CDR3 DNA: TGTGCCAGCAGCTTAGCCTATAGTCCTCGGGGGGCTATCACAGATACGCAGTATTTT

J gene: TRBJ1-1
clone size: NA
V gene: TRBV30
D gene: NA
CDR3 protein: CACFDEWRTEAFF
CDR3 DNA: TGTGCCTGTTTCGATGAGTGGAGGACTGAAGCTTTCTTT

J gene: TRBJ2-7
clone size: NA
V gene: TRBV5-1
D gene: NA
CDR3 protein: CASSWATGTYEQYF
CDR3 DNA: TGCGCCAGCAGCTGGGCCACAGGCACCTACGAGCAGTACTTC

J gene: TRBJ2-1
clone size: NA
V gene: TRBV27
D gene: NA
CDR3 protein: CASSLMELQNEQFF
CDR3 DNA: TGTGCCAGCAGTTTAATGGAATTACAGAATGAGCAGTTCTTC

J gene: TRBJ1-4
clone size: NA
V gene: TRBV6-1
D gene: NA
CDR3 protein: CASSVPPGGVGEKLFF
CDR3 DNA: TGTGCCAGCAGTGTCCCCCCCGGGGGGGTGGGGGAAAAACTGTTTTTT

J gene: TRBJ2-2
clone size: NA
V gene: TRBV6-5
D gene: NA
CDR3 protein: CASSFDRPNTGELFF
CDR3 DNA: TGTGCCAGCAGTTTTGACAGACCGAACACCGGGGAGCTGTTTTTT

J gene: TRBJ2-3
clone size: NA
V gene: TRBV7-9
D gene: NA
CDR3 protein: CASSSPLAAGDSTDTQYF
CDR3 DNA: TGTGCCAGCAGCTCCCCGTTGGCGGCAGGGGACAGCACAGATACGCAGTATTTT

J gene: TRBJ2-3
clone size: NA
V gene: TRBV11-2
D gene: NA
CDR3 protein: CASSPDPGHTDTQYF
CDR3 DNA: TGTGCCAGCAGTCCCGACCCGGGCCACACAGATACGCAGTATTTT

J gene: TRBJ2-2
clone size: NA
V gene: TRBV9
D gene: TRBD1
CDR3 protein: CASSPGGRELFF
CDR3 DNA: TGTGCCAGCAGCCCAGGGGGCCGGGAGCTGTTTTTT

J gene: TRBJ1-1
clone size: NA
V gene: TRBV6-5
D gene: TRBD1
CDR3 protein: CASSYSGQIEAFF
CDR3 DNA: TGTGCCAGCAGTTACTCGGGACAGATAGAAGCTTTCTTT

J gene: TRBJ2-7
clone size: once
V gene: TRBV7-9
D gene: TRBD1
CDR3 protein: CASSFSTGELREQYF
CDR3 DNA: TGTGCCAGCAGCTTCTCCACAGGGGAATTGAGGGAGCAGTACTTC

J gene: TRBJ1-2
clone size: NA
V gene: TRBV5-6
D gene: NA
CDR3 protein: CASSLGGNYGYTF
CDR3 DNA: TGTGCCAGCAGCTTAGGCGGAAACTATGGCTACACCTTC

J gene: TRBJ2-3
clone size: once
V gene: TRBV7-8
D gene: NA
CDR3 protein: CASSPQASTDTQYF
CDR3 DNA: TGTGCCAGCAGCCCCCAGGCTAGCACAGATACGCAGTATTTT